This entry lists 24 T cell receptor beta chains sequenced from one sample in a study of cytomegalovirus exposure and HLA in healthy donors. PCR employed 60 Vbeta and 13 Jbeta primers. Here immunoSEQ multiplex PCR was the method, and the copy in TCRdb shows in-frame clones only, minus some. This sample yields approximately 150,000 clones, of which more than 60% are seen a single time; 10% to 12% belongs to the top ten. The sequenced sample consisted of PBMCs. These receptors originate from a young man in good health and CMV-seropositive.

In DNA form, the CDR3 reads TGTGCCAGCAGCTCGGAATACGGAGCGGGAGTACAAGAGACCCAGTACTTC. This sequence encodes CASSSEYGAGVQETQYF. The rearrangement uses TRBV9 and TRBJ2-5; the match to TRBD2 covers 8 bases. The germline gives CDR1 SGDLS, CDR2 YYNGEE. With 4 bases clipped from V and 2 bases from J, the junction kept 13 bases outside the gene matches. The CDR3 has 17 amino acids.

This chain joins TRBV19 and TRBJ2-1; 15 positions match TRBD2. Germline V lookup: CDR1 LNHDA, CDR2 SQIVND (reference sequence). J lost 0 bases, V lost 3 bases, and 6 bases had no gene match. CDR3 length: 19 amino acids. The DNA for the CDR3 is TGTGCCAGTAGTATTATAGGACTAGCGGGAGGGAGCTCCTACAATGAGCAGTTCTTC. Translation: CASSIIGLAGGSSYNEQFF. Looking up the rest from reference TRBV19 and TRBJ2-1 gives the full variable domain: DGGITQSPKYLFRKEGQNVTLSCEQNLNHDAMYWYRQDPGQGLRLIYYSQIVNDFQKGDIAEGYSVSREKKESFPLTVTSAQKNPTAFYLCASSIIGLAGGSSYNEQFFGPGTRLTVL.

The V gene is TRBV5-1, the J gene TRBJ2-1; D uncertain. This CDR3 is built from 14 residues. CDR1 SGHRS and CDR2 YFSETQ come from the germline V gene. V lost 3 bases and J lost 5, with 12 bases in between. CDR3 amino acids: CASSSNRPDNEQFF. CDR3 coding DNA: TGCGCCAGCAGCTCTAACAGACCGGACAATGAGCAGTTCTTC. Based on the CDR3 plus reference TRBV5-1 and TRBJ2-1, the full variable domain is KAGVTQTPRYLIKTRGQQVTLSCSPISGHRSVSWYQQTPGQGLQFLFEYFSETQRNKGNFPGRFSGRQFSNSRSEMNVSTLELGDSALYLCASSSNRPDNEQFFGPGTRLTVL.

The V and J genes are TRBV6-6 and TRBJ2-3, with 8 positions matching TRBD2. This CDR3 has 16 residues. The V gene end was trimmed by 0 bases and the J gene end by 6 bases; junction bases not matched to a gene: 8. The germline gives CDR1 MNHNY, CDR2 SVGAGI (reference sequence). The DNA for the CDR3 is TGTGCCAGCAGTTACTCTAAACTAGCGGCACTCGATACGCAGTATTTT. Protein product: CASSYSKLAALDTQYF.

The V gene is TRBV4-1, the J gene TRBJ1-4; tentatively, D is TRBD1 (6 bases). Trimming took off 4 bases at V and 5 bases at J, with 17 bases between the two ends. The CDR3 loop spans 16 amino acids. Germline V gene lookup returns CDR1 MGHRA and CDR2 YSYEKL. The CDR3: CASSPRTVEDNEKLFF. DNA for the CDR3: TGCGCCAGCAGCCCACGGACAGTAGAGGACAATGAAAAACTGTTTTTT.

The chain recombines TRBV27 with TRBJ2-1, with 7 bases lining up with TRBD2. From germline, CDR1 is MNHEY and CDR2 SMNVEV (reference sequence). V was clipped by 9 bases and J by 10 bases; unmatched bases: 18. This CDR3 region has 15 residues. The DNA for the CDR3 is TGTGCCAGTACCTCATCCCGGGACTACTCTTCGGAGCAGTTCTTC. It specifies CASTSSRDYSSEQFF.

The V and J genes are TRBV28 and TRBJ1-4; 8 bases match TRBD1. V lost 3 bases and J lost 4; bases outside the gene matches: 13. Germline loops: CDR1 MDHEN, CDR2 SYDVKM. CDR3 length: 18 amino acids. CDR3 loop: CASSFLGLTGGNNEKLFF. CDR3 nucleotide sequence: TGTGCCAGCAGTTTTTTGGGGCTAACAGGGGGAAATAATGAAAAACTGTTTTTT.

The chain has TRBV27 and TRBJ2-7, with TRBD2 matching over 7 bases. The length of the CDR3 is 13 residues. Germline lookup yields CDR1 MNHEY and CDR2 SMNVEV (reference sequence). V shed 3 bases, J shed 6 bases, and the junction held 5 bases outside the gene matches. CDR3 sequence (DNA): TGTGCCAGCAGTTTCTCGGTAGCGGGCGAGCAGTACTTC. It encodes CASSFSVAGEQYF.

The CDR3 DNA reads TGTGCCTGGAAACAGGGAAATGAGCAGTTCTTC. Translation gives CAWKQGNEQFF. The rearrangement links TRBV30 to TRBJ2-1; D might be TRBD1 (6 bases). Trimming stripped 4 bases from V and 7 bases from J, with 8 bases between. This CDR3 has 11 residues. Germline CDR1 and CDR2: GTSNPN and SVGIG (reference sequence).

This clone came up once. This chain connects TRBV11-2 to TRBJ2-7; 9 bases agree with TRBD1. The CDR3 spans 16 residues. Germline lookup yields CDR1 SGHAT and CDR2 FQNNGV. Germline trimming cut 6 bases from V and 3 bases from J; bases unmatched to any gene: 12. The CDR3 nucleotides are TGTGCCAGCAGGGCGGGGACAGGGCGAGCGGGCTACGAGCAGTACTTC. Its protein is CASRAGTGRAGYEQYF.

This sequence joins TRBV30 and TRBJ1-4, with D possibly matching TRBD1 (5 bases). Trimming shortened V by 4 bases and J by 8 bases, and 23 bases separated the two germline ends. The CDR3 covers 16 residues. Looked up from germline, CDR1 is GTSNPN and CDR2 is SVGIG (reference sequence). The CDR3 here is CAWNQPDPRGDEKLFF. CDR3 bases: TGTGCCTGGAACCAGCCAGACCCCCGCGGGGACGAAAAACTGTTTTTT.

The CDR3 reads CASSQQGSGYTF. The DNA of the CDR3 is TGTGCCAGCAGCCAACAGGGAAGTGGCTACACCTTC. J is TRBJ1-2 and V is TRBV27; TRBD1 is a possible D gene (6 bases). This CDR3 comprises 12 residues. The V gene's germline CDR1 is MNHEY and CDR2 SMNVEV (reference sequence). Trimming shortened V by 6 bases and J by 7 bases, and 12 bases separated the two germline ends.

In DNA form, the CDR3 reads TGTGCCAGCATCCGGACAGGAATCTATGGCTACACCTTC. This encodes CASIRTGIYGYTF. This chain links TRBV28 with TRBJ1-2; TRBD1 agrees at 7 bases. Germline CDR1 is MDHEN and CDR2 is SYDVKM. V gave up 7 bases and J gave up 4 bases; unmatched junction bases: 6. The CDR3 has 13 amino acids.

This clone appeared once. The chain has TRBV11-1 and TRBJ2-6; 7 bases are shared with TRBD2. The V and J ends lost 7 bases and 4 bases, in that order; junction bases with no gene match: 16. The CDR3 spans 18 residues. Germline CDR1 SGHAT, CDR2 FQDESV (reference sequence). In DNA form, the CDR3 reads TGTGCCAGCATAAAGGGACTATCCTTCTTCTGCGGGGCCAACGTCCTGACTTTC. Translation: CASIKGLSFFCGANVLTF.

The rearrangement links TRBV29-1 to TRBJ2-1, with 9 bases lining up with TRBD1. Germline values: CDR1 SQVTM, CDR2 ANQGSEA. The CDR3 runs to 18 residues. With V trimmed by 8 bases and J by 6 bases, 23 bases remained unmatched. DNA of the CDR3: TGCAGCATCCTAGGGACAGGGTTAGCAGCGGGAACATTCAATGAGCAGTTCTTC. As protein: CSILGTGLAAGTFNEQFF.

The gene calls are TRBV30 and TRBJ2-1; 9 nucleotides agree with TRBD2. Germline values: CDR1 GTSNPN, CDR2 SVGIG (reference sequence). The CDR3 covers 14 residues. J gave up 12 bases and V 0 bases, and 9 bases lay outside the gene matches. CDR3 DNA: TGTGCCTGGAGTGTACCTAGCGGGAATTGGGTGCAGTTCTTC. Its translation is CAWSVPSGNWVQFF.

J is TRBJ2-7 and V is TRBV30, with D possibly being TRBD1 (5 bases). The CDR3 spans 13 residues. Germline CDR1 GTSNPN, CDR2 SVGIG (reference sequence). With 3 bases removed from V and 3 bases from J, the gap between germline ends came to 12 bases. The CDR3: CAWRERGLYEQYF. The DNA for the CDR3 is TGTGCCTGGAGGGAAAGGGGCCTCTACGAGCAGTACTTC. Looking up the rest from reference TRBV30 and TRBJ2-7 gives the full variable domain: SQTIHQWPATLVQPVGSPLSLECTVEGTSNPNLYWYRQAAGRGLQLLFYSVGIGQISSEVPQNLSASRPQDRQFILSSKKLLLSDSGFYLCAWRERGLYEQYFGPGTRLTVT.

The chain joins TRBV5-1 to TRBJ2-1; 7 bases align to TRBD2. The CDR3 has 14 amino acids. Per germline, CDR1 SGHRS and CDR2 YFSETQ. V lost 4 bases and J lost 1; bases outside the gene matches: 2. The CDR3 is CASSDSGSYNEQFF. DNA for the CDR3: TGCGCCAGCAGCGATAGCGGGTCCTACAATGAGCAGTTCTTC.

The J gene is TRBJ2-3, the V gene TRBV14, with D possibly matching TRBD2 (6 bases). This CDR3 is 13 amino acids long. Germline V gene lookup returns CDR1 SGHDN and CDR2 FVKESK. V lost 4 bases to trimming and J lost 10 bases, with 15 bases between them. The CDR3 protein is CASSLGVEGAQYF. The CDR3 bases are TGTGCCAGCAGCCTTGGGGTGGAGGGAGCGCAGTATTTT.

The chain links TRBV18 to TRBJ2-2; a weak D match, TRBD2 (6 bases). Trimming took 3 bases from V and 6 from J, leaving 14 bases between them. Germline-derived CDR1 and CDR2 are KGHSH and LQKENI. The CDR3 covers 15 residues. CDR3 in amino acids: CASSPNGGSAGELFF. The DNA for the CDR3 is TGTGCCAGCTCACCTAACGGGGGATCGGCCGGGGAGCTGTTTTTT.

The V and J genes are TRBV2 and TRBJ2-1; 8 bases are shared with TRBD2. Germline CDR1 and CDR2: SNHLY and FYNNEI. Germline trimming cut 5 bases from V and 0 bases from J; bases unmatched to any gene: 6. CDR3 length: 16 amino acids. The CDR3 spells CASSQLAASSYNEQFF. For the CDR3, the DNA is TGTGCCAGCAGTCAACTAGCGGCCAGCTCCTACAATGAGCAGTTCTTC.

A remark on this clone: At one of its ends the junction is not consistent with the germline gene, which may arise from a read error. In the same sample, other DNA sequences code for this CDR3. This rearrangement joins TRBV27 to TRBJ1-5; perhaps TRBD1 as D (5 bases). This CDR3 contains 14 residues. The V gene's germline CDR1 is MNHEY and CDR2 SMNVEV (reference sequence). The chain's CDR3 is CASSLSRLTVTQHF. The CDR3 nucleotides are TGTGCCAGCAGTCTATCGCGTTTGACAGTTACCCAGCATTTT.

The CDR3 reads CAISETGTDLKTNEKLFF. The CDR3 DNA reads as TGTGCCATCAGTGAGACCGGGACAGACCTTAAGACTAATGAAAAACTGTTTTTT. The rearrangement joins TRBV10-3 to TRBJ1-4, with 7 bases fitting TRBD1. Germline lookup yields CDR1 ENHRY and CDR2 SYGVKD. V lost 2 bases to trimming and J lost 2 bases; unmatched junction nucleotides: 11. The CDR3 covers 18 residues.

V and J are TRBV30 and TRBJ2-1, with a weak D call TRBD1 (6 bases). The V end was cut by 3 bases, the J end by 2 bases, with 14 bases between. The CDR3 has 15 residues. CDR1 and CDR2 from the germline V gene are GTSNPN and SVGIG (reference sequence). The CDR3 DNA reads as TGTGCCTGGAGGGACGGCGGACAGACCTACAATGAGCAGTTCTTC. Protein: CAWRDGGQTYNEQFF. The full variable domain, completed using reference TRBV30 and TRBJ2-1, is SQTIHQWPATLVQPVGSPLSLECTVEGTSNPNLYWYRQAAGRGLQLLFYSVGIGQISSEVPQNLSASRPQDRQFILSSKKLLLSDSGFYLCAWRDGGQTYNEQFFGPGTRLTVL.